These 12 T cell receptor beta chains originate from one sample sequenced in a study of control samples from healthy donors and cancer patients. The protocol was immunoSEQ multiplex PCR, while the TCRdb copy is restricted to in-frame clones and leaves out a portion. The data hold some 150,000 clones, with roughly 90% observed a single time. Sequencing was performed on blood. The receptors were gathered from a man aged 30 to 45 in good health.

The CDR3 bases are TGTGCCAGCAGCTCCCCCCCTGGGCTAGCGGGGGGGCGGGATACGCAGTATTTT. Protein: CASSSPPGLAGGRDTQYF. The chain links TRBV9 to TRBJ2-3; the match to TRBD2 covers 12 bases. Germline CDR1 and CDR2: SGDLS and YYNGEE. Unmatched junction bases numbered 15, after V lost 4 bases and J lost 6 bases. This CDR3 has 18 residues.

In this sample, this clone turned up a few times. The rearrangement joins TRBV20-1 to TRBJ2-3; D not resolved. The CDR3 covers 11 residues. Germline V gene data show CDR1 as DFQATT and CDR2 as SNEGSKA (reference sequence). Trimming removed 5 bases at V and 7 bases at J, with 10 bases between. CDR3 bases: TGCAGTGCTCTAAACATGTATACGCAGTATTTT. Translation: CSALNMYTQYF.

The V and J genes are TRBV6-1 and TRBJ2-7; 8 nucleotides match TRBD2. Germline V gene data show CDR1 as MNHNS and CDR2 as SASEGT. The length of the CDR3 is 14 residues. V lost 2 bases and J lost 7; bases outside the gene matches: 7. The CDR3: CASSELRTSREQYF. CDR3 bases: TGTGCCAGCAGTGAACTGCGGACTAGCCGGGAGCAGTACTTC.

Comments on this clone: Different DNA sequences within this sample yield the same CDR3. The chain combines TRBV4-3 with TRBJ2-7; D is perhaps TRBD1 (6 bases). From germline, CDR1 is LGHNA and CDR2 YSLEER. The germline V and J ends were trimmed by 0 bases and 2 bases, with 8 bases remaining between them. CDR3 size: 14 residues. This CDR3 is CASSQDRGTYEQYF. The CDR3 DNA reads TGCGCCAGCAGCCAAGACAGGGGAACCTACGAGCAGTACTTC.

V is TRBV4-3 and J is TRBJ2-7; D is uncertain. Trimming stripped 0 bases from V and 4 bases from J, with 19 bases between. The CDR3 is made up of 17 amino acids. Germline-derived CDR1 and CDR2 are LGHNA and YSLEER. CDR3 loop: CASSQDPGWEEIYEQYF. In DNA form, the CDR3 reads TGCGCCAGCAGCCAAGATCCCGGGTGGGAAGAAATATACGAGCAGTACTTC.

This clone was counted a single time. The V gene is TRBV25-1, the J gene TRBJ2-7; TRBD2 is a possible D gene (6 bases). In germline, CDR1 is MGHDK, CDR2 SYGVNS. The CDR3 is 14 amino acids. Between the trimmed V and J ends, which lost 5 bases and 6 bases, there was a span of 17 bases. The CDR3 spells CASSPRGTRVEQYF. CDR3 bases: TGTGCCAGCAGTCCCCGGGGGACCCGCGTCGAGCAGTACTTC.

In this sample, this clone turned up once. The chain recombines TRBV10-3 with TRBJ2-2; D not certain. The CDR3 length is 15 residues. Germline V gene sequence: CDR1 ENHRY, CDR2 SYGVKD. The ends were cut back, 0 bases at V and 6 bases at J, with 11 bases in the middle. The CDR3 DNA reads TGTGCCATCAGTGAGTCGAGTTCTGGGGCCGGGGAGCTGTTTTTT. This codes for CAISESSSGAGELFF.

The chain uses TRBV6-2 or TRBV6-3 and TRBJ2-7; D call uncertain. Trimming removed 0 bases from V and 6 bases from J, with 6 bases in between. The CDR3 has 12 residues. Looked up from germline, CDR1 is MNHEY and CDR2 is SVGEGT. The CDR3 DNA sequence: TGTGCCAGCAGTTACTCTCCCCTCGAGCAGTACTTC. It codes for CASSYSPLEQYF.

The J gene is TRBJ2-1, the V gene TRBV6-2 or TRBV6-3; 8 bases agree with TRBD1. CDR1 is MNHEY, CDR2 SVGEGT, per germline. The CDR3 loop spans 14 amino acids. V dropped 5 bases and J dropped 10; count of bases not matched to a gene: 10. The CDR3 sequence is CASSPGQGLREQFF. CDR3 coding DNA: TGTGCCAGCAGTCCAGGACAGGGTCTTAGGGAGCAGTTCTTC.

Here the CDR3 reads CASSTRTGSNQPQHF. The CDR3 coding sequence is TGTGCCAGTAGTACCCGGACAGGGAGCAATCAGCCCCAGCATTTT. The chain links TRBV19 to TRBJ1-5, with 8 bases aligning to TRBD1. The germline CDR1 and CDR2 sequences are LNHDA and SQIVND (reference sequence). The CDR3 length is 15 residues. Losses at the gene ends were 4 bases for V and 1 base for J; bases not matched to a gene: 3. Supplemented by reference TRBV19 and TRBJ1-5, the full variable domain reads DGGITQSPKYLFRKEGQNVTLSCEQNLNHDAMYWYRQDPGQGLRLIYYSQIVNDFQKGDIAEGYSVSREKKESFPLTVTSAQKNPTAFYLCASSTRTGSNQPQHFGDGTRLSIL.

This chain joins TRBV18 and TRBJ2-5; a possible D gene is TRBD1 (5 bases). CDR3 length: 15 amino acids. With 3 bases removed from V and 4 bases from J, the gap between germline ends came to 15 bases. Germline lookup yields CDR1 KGHSH and CDR2 LQKENI. The CDR3 coding sequence is TGTGCCAGCTCACCGGGGCAGAAAAGGGGAGAGACCCAGTACTTC. This translates into CASSPGQKRGETQYF. Filled out from reference TRBV18 and TRBJ2-5, the complete variable domain reads NAGVMQNPRHLVRRRGQEARLRCSPMKGHSHVYWYRQLPEEGLKFMVYLQKENIIDESGMPKERFSAEFPKEGPSILRIQQVVRGDSAAYFCASSPGQKRGETQYFGPGTRLLVL.

This clone was detected only once. The rearrangement joins TRBV7-2 to TRBJ2-2; no reliable D call. Germline CDR1 SGHTA, CDR2 FQGNSA. The CDR3 totals 15 residues. V shed 5 bases and J shed 1 base, with 11 bases lying between them. The CDR3 loop is CASSTAPLNTGELFF. CDR3 nucleotides: TGTGCCAGCAGCACGGCCCCCCTGAACACCGGGGAGCTGTTTTTT. The variable domain in full, completed from reference TRBV7-2 and TRBJ2-2, reads GAGVSQSPSNKVTEKGKDVELRCDPISGHTALYWYRQSLGQGLEFLIYFQGNSAPDKSGLPSDRFSAERTGGSVSTLTIQRTQQEDSAVYLCASSTAPLNTGELFFGEGSRLTVL.